Listed below are T cell receptor beta chains from one sample, sequenced in a study of siplizumab effects on memory and regulatory T cells. Here immunoSEQ multiplex PCR was the method, and the copy in TCRdb shows in-frame clones only, minus some. The sample includes approximately 100,000 clones, just under 95% of them seen just once. Sample: non-Treg CD4+ T cells sorted from blood. These receptors originate from a human donor in good health. CDR3s include the opening cysteine and the closing phenylalanine or tryptophan. Fields, in order: clone size, J gene, V gene, D gene, CDR3 protein, CDR3 DNA. The D gene is left open where the match is weak. Clone size is not always given. Where it is, it says once, few, many or a class for expanded clones.

clone_size: NA; j_call: TRBJ2-7; v_call: TRBV27; d_call: NA; cdr3_aa: CASRRSSSSYEQYF; cdr3_nt: TGTGCCAGTCGAAGGTCCAGTAGCTCCTACGAGCAGTACTTC
clone_size: NA; j_call: TRBJ2-1; v_call: TRBV11-2; d_call: NA; cdr3_aa: CASSFSNSQGQVQFF; cdr3_nt: TGTGCCAGCAGCTTCTCAAACTCACAGGGCCAGGTCCAGTTCTTC
clone_size: NA; j_call: TRBJ2-4; v_call: TRBV28; d_call: NA; cdr3_aa: CASSLPDTLAKNIQYF; cdr3_nt: TGTGCCAGCAGTTTACCCGACACTCTAGCCAAAAACATTCAGTACTTC
clone_size: NA; j_call: TRBJ1-4; v_call: TRBV19; d_call: NA; cdr3_aa: CASSPLRNEKLFF; cdr3_nt: TGTGCCAGTAGTCCCCTGCGAAATGAAAAACTGTTTTTT
clone_size: NA; j_call: TRBJ2-1; v_call: TRBV7-3; d_call: TRBD2; cdr3_aa: CASSQTSGNYNEQFF; cdr3_nt: TGTGCCAGCAGCCAAACTAGCGGAAACTACAATGAGCAGTTCTTC
clone_size: NA; j_call: TRBJ2-2; v_call: TRBV30; d_call: NA; cdr3_aa: CAWSVVPGELFF; cdr3_nt: TGTGCCTGGAGTGTAGTTCCCGGGGAGCTGTTTTTT
clone_size: NA; j_call: TRBJ2-5; v_call: TRBV5-1; d_call: NA; cdr3_aa: CASSRTAEETQYF; cdr3_nt: TGCGCCAGCAGCCGAACAGCGGAAGAGACCCAGTACTTC
clone_size: NA; j_call: TRBJ2-7; v_call: TRBV11-2; d_call: TRBD2; cdr3_aa: CASSLVRGGEQYF; cdr3_nt: TGTGCCAGCAGCTTAGTTCGGGGGGGCGAGCAGTACTTC
clone_size: NA; j_call: TRBJ1-5; v_call: TRBV7-8; d_call: TRBD1; cdr3_aa: CASSLEQGSNQPQHF; cdr3_nt: TGTGCCAGCAGCTTAGAACAGGGGAGCAATCAGCCCCAGCATTTT
clone_size: NA; j_call: TRBJ2-3; v_call: TRBV4-1; d_call: NA; cdr3_aa: CASSQEMVRGTSTDTQYF; cdr3_nt: TGCGCCAGCAGCCAAGAAATGGTGCGAGGGACCAGCACAGATACGCAGTATTTT
clone_size: NA; j_call: TRBJ2-3; v_call: TRBV19; d_call: NA; cdr3_aa: CASSTGLSDTQYF; cdr3_nt: TGTGCCAGTAGTACGGGATTATCAGATACGCAGTATTTT
clone_size: NA; j_call: TRBJ2-1; v_call: TRBV18; d_call: NA; cdr3_aa: CASSPRSGDGDEQFF; cdr3_nt: TGTGCCAGCTCACCCAGGAGCGGAGACGGCGATGAGCAGTTCTTC
clone_size: NA; j_call: TRBJ2-1; v_call: TRBV11-3; d_call: TRBD2; cdr3_aa: CASSSPRASGFNEQFF; cdr3_nt: TGTGCCAGCAGCTCCCCCCGGGCTAGCGGATTCAATGAGCAGTTCTTC
clone_size: NA; j_call: TRBJ2-3; v_call: TRBV25-1; d_call: TRBD2; cdr3_aa: CASSETGTSGRVPYF; cdr3_nt: TGTGCCAGCAGTGAGACCGGGACTAGCGGCAGAGTTCCGTATTTT
clone_size: NA; j_call: TRBJ1-1; v_call: TRBV5-1; d_call: NA; cdr3_aa: CASSFQGNTEAFF; cdr3_nt: TGCGCCAGCAGCTTCCAGGGAAACACTGAAGCTTTCTTT
clone_size: NA; j_call: TRBJ2-7; v_call: TRBV10-1; d_call: NA; cdr3_aa: CASSAEPIGEQYF; cdr3_nt: TGCGCCAGCAGTGCGGAGCCCATAGGCGAGCAGTACTTC
clone_size: NA; j_call: TRBJ2-7; v_call: TRBV11-2; d_call: NA; cdr3_aa: CASSLTGYEQYF; cdr3_nt: TGTGCCAGCAGCTTAACAGGCTACGAGCAGTACTTC
clone_size: once; j_call: TRBJ1-1; v_call: TRBV5-1; d_call: NA; cdr3_aa: CASTQGRGGNTEAFF; cdr3_nt: TGCGCCAGCACCCAAGGAAGGGGGGGAAACACTGAAGCTTTCTTT
clone_size: NA; j_call: TRBJ2-7; v_call: TRBV5-8; d_call: NA; cdr3_aa: CASSLGQPTMKGEQYF; cdr3_nt: TGTGCCAGCAGCTTGGGACAGCCCACCATGAAGGGCGAGCAGTACTTC
clone_size: NA; j_call: TRBJ1-4; v_call: TRBV4-1; d_call: TRBD1; cdr3_aa: CASSLVRMDRVVGKLFF; cdr3_nt: TGCGCCAGCAGCCTAGTAAGGATGGACAGGGTGGTAGGAAAACTGTTTTTT
clone_size: NA; j_call: TRBJ2-5; v_call: TRBV7-2; d_call: TRBD2; cdr3_aa: CASSQTLALAEETQYF; cdr3_nt: TGTGCCAGCAGCCAAACGTTAGCACTAGCGGAAGAGACCCAGTACTTC
clone_size: NA; j_call: TRBJ2-5; v_call: TRBV9; d_call: TRBD2; cdr3_aa: CASSKPGLLAGVSETQYF; cdr3_nt: TGTGCCAGCAGCAAACCAGGGCTCCTAGCGGGAGTTAGCGAGACCCAGTACTTC
clone_size: NA; j_call: TRBJ2-3; v_call: TRBV5-1; d_call: TRBD2; cdr3_aa: CASSLAGIAGNTDTQYF; cdr3_nt: TGCGCCAGCAGCTTGGCCGGGATAGCGGGGAACACAGATACGCAGTATTTT
clone_size: medium-sized; j_call: TRBJ2-7; v_call: TRBV14; d_call: NA; cdr3_aa: CASSQVSTWSSYEQYF; cdr3_nt: TGTGCCAGCAGTCAAGTCAGCACTTGGAGCTCCTACGAGCAGTACTTC
clone_size: NA; j_call: TRBJ2-1; v_call: TRBV2; d_call: NA; cdr3_aa: CASSEEGASGDNEQFF; cdr3_nt: TGTGCCAGCAGTGAAGAGGGGGCTAGCGGTGACAATGAGCAGTTCTTC
clone_size: NA; j_call: TRBJ2-7; v_call: TRBV7-2; d_call: NA; cdr3_aa: CASSLDGGRDEQYF; cdr3_nt: TGTGCCAGCAGCTTAGACGGAGGACGGGACGAGCAGTACTTC
clone_size: NA; j_call: TRBJ1-4; v_call: TRBV5-5; d_call: NA; cdr3_aa: CASSFRLVEKLFF; cdr3_nt: TGTGCCAGCAGCTTCAGGCTTGTTGAAAAACTGTTTTTT
clone_size: NA; j_call: TRBJ2-5; v_call: TRBV28; d_call: NA; cdr3_aa: CASSFSVPRQETQYF; cdr3_nt: TGTGCCAGCAGTTTTTCCGTCCCGAGGCAGGAGACCCAGTACTTC
clone_size: NA; j_call: TRBJ2-5; v_call: TRBV19; d_call: TRBD2; cdr3_aa: CASSILAGSKETQYF; cdr3_nt: TGTGCCAGTAGTATACTAGCGGGGTCAAAAGAGACCCAGTACTTC
clone_size: once; j_call: TRBJ2-7; v_call: TRBV28; d_call: TRBD1; cdr3_aa: CASRTTGTGLWEQYF; cdr3_nt: TGTGCCAGCAGAACCACCGGGACAGGGTTATGGGAGCAGTACTTC
clone_size: NA; j_call: TRBJ2-7; v_call: TRBV30; d_call: TRBD1; cdr3_aa: CAWSGRRYRGHDEQYF; cdr3_nt: TGTGCCTGGAGTGGCCGACGCTACAGGGGGCACGACGAGCAGTACTTC
clone_size: NA; j_call: TRBJ1-5; v_call: TRBV30; d_call: NA; cdr3_aa: CAWGLDNQPQHF; cdr3_nt: TGTGCCTGGGGACTCGACAATCAGCCCCAGCATTTT
clone_size: NA; j_call: TRBJ2-1; v_call: TRBV30; d_call: TRBD2; cdr3_aa: CAWSVLKTSGRGYNEQFF; cdr3_nt: TGTGCCTGGAGTGTACTGAAGACTAGCGGGAGAGGCTACAATGAGCAGTTCTTC
clone_size: NA; j_call: TRBJ2-5; v_call: TRBV7-7; d_call: NA; cdr3_aa: CASSHSGQGETQYF; cdr3_nt: TGTGCCAGCAGCCACTCCGGGCAGGGCGAGACCCAGTACTTC
clone_size: NA; j_call: TRBJ2-5; v_call: TRBV7-2; d_call: TRBD2; cdr3_aa: CASSPGSGRGQETQYF; cdr3_nt: TGTGCCAGCAGCCCAGGCAGCGGGAGGGGACAAGAGACCCAGTACTTC
clone_size: NA; j_call: TRBJ2-7; v_call: TRBV5-1; d_call: NA; cdr3_aa: CASSLDGGNSEQYF; cdr3_nt: TGCGCCAGCAGCTTGGACGGAGGCAACAGCGAGCAGTACTTC
clone_size: NA; j_call: TRBJ1-5; v_call: TRBV11-3; d_call: NA; cdr3_aa: CASSLSRRGCNQPQHF; cdr3_nt: TGTGCCAGCAGCTTGAGCCGCAGGGGTTGCAATCAGCCCCAGCATTTT
clone_size: once; j_call: TRBJ2-7; v_call: TRBV7-9; d_call: NA; cdr3_aa: CASSSIGYEQYF; cdr3_nt: TGTGCCAGCAGCTCTATAGGGTACGAGCAGTACTTC
clone_size: once; j_call: TRBJ1-1; v_call: TRBV2; d_call: TRBD1; cdr3_aa: CASSRTGWKGNTEAFF; cdr3_nt: TGTGCCAGCAGCCGGACAGGGTGGAAAGGGAACACTGAAGCTTTCTTT
clone_size: NA; j_call: TRBJ1-6; v_call: TRBV5-1; d_call: TRBD1; cdr3_aa: CASSSSQTGTSPLHF; cdr3_nt: TGCGCCAGCAGCTCATCCCAGACAGGGACCTCACCCCTCCACTTT
clone_size: NA; j_call: TRBJ2-7; v_call: TRBV5-1; d_call: TRBD1; cdr3_aa: CASTLDGRGYEQYF; cdr3_nt: TGCGCCAGCACCCTTGATGGCAGGGGGTACGAGCAGTACTTC
clone_size: NA; j_call: TRBJ2-5; v_call: TRBV6-1; d_call: TRBD1; cdr3_aa: CASSDGQGLRETQYF; cdr3_nt: TGTGCCAGCAGCGACGGACAGGGGCTGCGAGAGACCCAGTACTTC
clone_size: NA; j_call: TRBJ2-3; v_call: TRBV6-6; d_call: TRBD2; cdr3_aa: CASSYWGSGATDTQYF; cdr3_nt: TGTGCCAGCAGTTACTGGGGTAGCGGGGCCACAGATACGCAGTATTTT
clone_size: NA; j_call: TRBJ1-1; v_call: TRBV7-9; d_call: NA; cdr3_aa: CASGPLTEAFF; cdr3_nt: TGTGCCAGCGGGCCGTTGACTGAAGCTTTCTTT
clone_size: NA; j_call: TRBJ2-3; v_call: TRBV18; d_call: TRBD2; cdr3_aa: CASSPRLAGTDTQYF; cdr3_nt: TGTGCCAGCTCACCACGGCTAGCGGGCACAGATACGCAGTATTTT
clone_size: once; j_call: TRBJ2-5; v_call: TRBV7-3; d_call: NA; cdr3_aa: CASSLGGFTGQETQYF; cdr3_nt: TGTGCCAGCAGCCTGGGGGGCTTTACAGGACAAGAGACCCAGTACTTC
clone_size: once; j_call: TRBJ2-7; v_call: TRBV6-1; d_call: NA; cdr3_aa: CASSVGVRSFYEQYF; cdr3_nt: TGTGCCAGCAGTGTTGGAGTGAGGTCATTCTACGAGCAGTACTTC
clone_size: NA; j_call: TRBJ2-2; v_call: TRBV7-9; d_call: NA; cdr3_aa: CASSLPRVTGELFF; cdr3_nt: TGTGCCAGCAGCTTACCGCGGGTTACCGGGGAGCTGTTTTTT
clone_size: NA; j_call: TRBJ2-2; v_call: TRBV29-1; d_call: NA; cdr3_aa: CSAGATTTGELFF; cdr3_nt: TGCAGCGCCGGGGCGACAACAACCGGGGAGCTGTTTTTT
clone_size: NA; j_call: TRBJ1-1; v_call: TRBV2; d_call: NA; cdr3_aa: CASSELGREAFF; cdr3_nt: TGTGCCAGCAGTGAACTTGGGCGTGAAGCTTTCTTT
clone_size: NA; j_call: TRBJ2-2; v_call: TRBV5-1; d_call: NA; cdr3_aa: CASSSPQGGELFF; cdr3_nt: TGCGCCAGCAGCTCTCCACAGGGCGGGGAGCTGTTTTTT
clone_size: NA; j_call: TRBJ1-1; v_call: TRBV7-2; d_call: TRBD1; cdr3_aa: CASSLAADRANTEAFF; cdr3_nt: TGTGCCAGCAGCCTGGCGGCCGACAGGGCGAACACTGAAGCTTTCTTT
clone_size: NA; j_call: TRBJ1-5; v_call: TRBV30; d_call: NA; cdr3_aa: CAWRAGNNQPQHF; cdr3_nt: TGTGCCTGGAGGGCAGGGAATAATCAGCCCCAGCATTTT
clone_size: NA; j_call: TRBJ1-5; v_call: TRBV28; d_call: NA; cdr3_aa: CASSLRSSNQPQHF; cdr3_nt: TGTGCCAGCAGTTTACGATCTAGCAATCAGCCCCAGCATTTT
clone_size: NA; j_call: TRBJ2-5; v_call: TRBV6-1; d_call: TRBD1; cdr3_aa: CASSNPDRGQETQYF; cdr3_nt: TGTGCCAGCAGTAACCCAGACAGGGGCCAAGAGACCCAGTACTTC